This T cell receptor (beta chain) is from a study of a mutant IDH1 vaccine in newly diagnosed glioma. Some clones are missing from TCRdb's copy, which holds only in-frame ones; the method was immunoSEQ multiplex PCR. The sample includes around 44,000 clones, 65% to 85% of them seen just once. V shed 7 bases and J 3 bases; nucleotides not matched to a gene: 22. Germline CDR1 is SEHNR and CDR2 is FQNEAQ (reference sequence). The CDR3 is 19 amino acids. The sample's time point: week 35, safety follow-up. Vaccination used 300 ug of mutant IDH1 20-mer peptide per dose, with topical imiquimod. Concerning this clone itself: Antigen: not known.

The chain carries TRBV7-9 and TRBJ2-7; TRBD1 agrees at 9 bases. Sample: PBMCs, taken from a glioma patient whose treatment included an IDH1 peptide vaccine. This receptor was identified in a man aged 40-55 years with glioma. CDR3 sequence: CASTRTGAGSALGDYEQYF. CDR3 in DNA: TGTGCCAGCACCCGGACAGGGGCTGGGAGTGCCTTAGGGGACTACGAGCAGTACTTC.